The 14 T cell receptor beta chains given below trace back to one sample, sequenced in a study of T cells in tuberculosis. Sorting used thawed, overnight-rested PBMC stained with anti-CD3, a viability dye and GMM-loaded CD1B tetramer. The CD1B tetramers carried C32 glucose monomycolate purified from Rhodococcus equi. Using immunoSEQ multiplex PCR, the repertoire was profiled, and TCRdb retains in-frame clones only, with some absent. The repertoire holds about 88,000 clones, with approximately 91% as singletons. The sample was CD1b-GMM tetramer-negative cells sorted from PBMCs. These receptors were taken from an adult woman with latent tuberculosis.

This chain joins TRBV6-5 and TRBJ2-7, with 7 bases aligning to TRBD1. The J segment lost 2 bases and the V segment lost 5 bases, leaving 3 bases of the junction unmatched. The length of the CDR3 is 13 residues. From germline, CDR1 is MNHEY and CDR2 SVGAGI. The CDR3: CASSQGTAYEQYV. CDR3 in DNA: TGTGCCAGCAGTCAGGGGACAGCCTACGAGCAGTACGTC.

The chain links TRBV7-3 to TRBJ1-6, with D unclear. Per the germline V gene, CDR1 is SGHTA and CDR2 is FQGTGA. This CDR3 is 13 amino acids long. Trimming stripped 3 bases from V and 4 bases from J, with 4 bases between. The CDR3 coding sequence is TGTGCCAGCAGCTTTGAGTATAATTCACCCCTCCACTTT. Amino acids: CASSFEYNSPLHF.

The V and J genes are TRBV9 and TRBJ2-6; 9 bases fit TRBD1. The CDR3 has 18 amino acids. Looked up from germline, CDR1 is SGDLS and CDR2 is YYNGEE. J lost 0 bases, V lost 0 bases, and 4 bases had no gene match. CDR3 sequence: CASSVGDRVGSGANVLTF. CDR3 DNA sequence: TGTGCCAGCAGCGTAGGGGACAGGGTCGGCTCTGGGGCCAACGTCCTGACTTTC.

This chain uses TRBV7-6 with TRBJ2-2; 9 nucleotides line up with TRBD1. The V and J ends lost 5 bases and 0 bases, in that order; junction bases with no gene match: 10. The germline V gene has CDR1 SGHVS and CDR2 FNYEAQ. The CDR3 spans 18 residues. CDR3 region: CASSLRQGGFANTGELFF. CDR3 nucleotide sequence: TGTGCCAGCAGCCTTCGACAGGGGGGGTTCGCGAACACCGGGGAGCTGTTTTTT.

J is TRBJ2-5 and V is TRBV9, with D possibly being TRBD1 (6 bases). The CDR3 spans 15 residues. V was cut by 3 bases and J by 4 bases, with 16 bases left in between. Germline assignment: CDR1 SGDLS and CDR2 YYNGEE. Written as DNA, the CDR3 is TGTGCCAGCAGCGCTCTAGCCTCCAGGGGAGAGACCCAGTACTTC. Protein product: CASSALASRGETQYF. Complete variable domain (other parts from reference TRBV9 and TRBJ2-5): DSGVTQTPKHLITATGQRVTLRCSPRSGDLSVYWYQQSLDQGLQFLIQYYNGEERAKGNILERFSAQQFPDLHSELNLSSLELGDSALYFCASSALASRGETQYFGPGTRLLVL.

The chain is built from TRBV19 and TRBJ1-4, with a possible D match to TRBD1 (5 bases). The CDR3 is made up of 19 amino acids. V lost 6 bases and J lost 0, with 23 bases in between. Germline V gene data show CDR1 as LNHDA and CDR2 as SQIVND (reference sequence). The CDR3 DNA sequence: TGTGCCAGTAGCCTGATCGGGGGGATAGAGGTTGCAACTAATGAAAAACTGTTTTTT. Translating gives CASSLIGGIEVATNEKLFF. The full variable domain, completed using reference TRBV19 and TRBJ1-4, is DGGITQSPKYLFRKEGQNVTLSCEQNLNHDAMYWYRQDPGQGLRLIYYSQIVNDFQKGDIAEGYSVSREKKESFPLTVTSAQKNPTAFYLCASSLIGGIEVATNEKLFFGSGTQLSVL.

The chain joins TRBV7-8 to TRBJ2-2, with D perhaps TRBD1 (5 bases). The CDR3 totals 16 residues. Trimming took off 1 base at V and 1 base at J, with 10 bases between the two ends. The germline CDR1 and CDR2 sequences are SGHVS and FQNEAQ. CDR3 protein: CASSLGAGLNTGELFF. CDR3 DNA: TGTGCCAGCAGCTTAGGGGCAGGGTTGAACACCGGGGAGCTGTTTTTT.

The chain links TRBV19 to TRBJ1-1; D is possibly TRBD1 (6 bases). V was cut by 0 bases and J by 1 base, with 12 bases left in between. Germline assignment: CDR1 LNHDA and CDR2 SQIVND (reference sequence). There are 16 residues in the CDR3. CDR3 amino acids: CASSIDRGRGNTEAFF. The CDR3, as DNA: TGTGCCAGTAGTATAGATCGGGGCAGGGGGAACACTGAAGCTTTCTTT.

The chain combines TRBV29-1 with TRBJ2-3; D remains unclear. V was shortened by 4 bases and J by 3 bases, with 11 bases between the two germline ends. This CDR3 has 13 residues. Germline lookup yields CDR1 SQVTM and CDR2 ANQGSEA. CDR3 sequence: CSVAPGSTDTQYF. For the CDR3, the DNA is TGCAGCGTTGCCCCGGGTAGTACAGATACGCAGTATTTT.

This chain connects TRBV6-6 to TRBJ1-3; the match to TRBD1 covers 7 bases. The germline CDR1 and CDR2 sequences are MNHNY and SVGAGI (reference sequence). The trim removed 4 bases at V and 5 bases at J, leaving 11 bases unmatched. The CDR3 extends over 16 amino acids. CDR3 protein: CASSLFGQGERNTIYF. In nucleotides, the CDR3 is TGTGCCAGCAGTTTGTTTGGCCAGGGGGAACGAAACACCATATATTTT.

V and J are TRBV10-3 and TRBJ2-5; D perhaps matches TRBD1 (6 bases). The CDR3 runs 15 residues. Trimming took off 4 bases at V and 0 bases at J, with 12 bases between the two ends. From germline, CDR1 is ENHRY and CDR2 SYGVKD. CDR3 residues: CAISVQGPNQETQYF. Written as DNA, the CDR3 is TGTGCCATCAGTGTTCAGGGGCCCAACCAAGAGACCCAGTACTTC.

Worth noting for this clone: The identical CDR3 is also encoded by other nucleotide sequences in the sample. The CDR3 region is CASSLAGGETQYF. DNA of the CDR3: TGCGCCAGCAGCTTGGCCGGTGGAGAGACCCAGTACTTC. V is TRBV5-1 and J is TRBJ2-5; no firm D call. Looked up from germline, CDR1 is SGHRS and CDR2 is YFSETQ. Trimming cost V 0 bases and J 4 bases, with 7 bases left between them. The CDR3 totals 13 residues.

CDR3 DNA sequence: TGCAGCATCCAGACAGGGAATGGCTACACCTTC. As protein: CSIQTGNGYTF. V gene TRBV29-1 combines with J gene TRBJ1-2; 7 nucleotides match TRBD1. The CDR3 spans 11 residues. Trimming at V came to 8 bases and at J to 6 bases, leaving 6 bases not matched to a gene. From germline, CDR1 is SQVTM and CDR2 ANQGSEA.

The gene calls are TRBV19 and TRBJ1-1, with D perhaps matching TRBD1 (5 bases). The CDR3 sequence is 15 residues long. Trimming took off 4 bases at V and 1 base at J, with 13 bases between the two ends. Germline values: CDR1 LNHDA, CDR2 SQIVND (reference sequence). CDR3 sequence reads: CASSTDGGANTEAFF. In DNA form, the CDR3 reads TGTGCCAGTAGTACCGATGGAGGGGCGAACACTGAAGCTTTCTTT.